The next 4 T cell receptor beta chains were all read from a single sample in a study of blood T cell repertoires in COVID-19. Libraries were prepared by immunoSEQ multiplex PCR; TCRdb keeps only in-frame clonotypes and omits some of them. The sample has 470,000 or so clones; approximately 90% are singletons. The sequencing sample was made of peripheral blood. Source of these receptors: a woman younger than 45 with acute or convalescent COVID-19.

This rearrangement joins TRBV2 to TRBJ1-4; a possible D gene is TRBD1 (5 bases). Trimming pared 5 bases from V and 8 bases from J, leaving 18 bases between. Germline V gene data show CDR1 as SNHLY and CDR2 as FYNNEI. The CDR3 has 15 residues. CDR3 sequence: CASSSYRGGVEKLFF. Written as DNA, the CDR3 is TGTGCCAGCAGTTCCTACCGCGGGGGGGTCGAAAAACTGTTTTTT.

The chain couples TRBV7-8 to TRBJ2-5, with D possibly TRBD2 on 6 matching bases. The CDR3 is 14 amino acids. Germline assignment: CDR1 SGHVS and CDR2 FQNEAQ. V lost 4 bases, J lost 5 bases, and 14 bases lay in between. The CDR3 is CASSSGAGWETQYF. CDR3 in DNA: TGTGCCAGCAGCTCCGGGGCGGGGTGGGAGACCCAGTACTTC.

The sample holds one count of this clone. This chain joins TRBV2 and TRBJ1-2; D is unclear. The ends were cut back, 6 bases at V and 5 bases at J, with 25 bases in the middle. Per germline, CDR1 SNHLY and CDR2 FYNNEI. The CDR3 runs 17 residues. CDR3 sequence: CASRSPRGVVAWYGYTF. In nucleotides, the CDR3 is TGTGCCAGCAGGTCGCCCCGCGGGGTCGTGGCATGGTATGGCTACACCTTC.

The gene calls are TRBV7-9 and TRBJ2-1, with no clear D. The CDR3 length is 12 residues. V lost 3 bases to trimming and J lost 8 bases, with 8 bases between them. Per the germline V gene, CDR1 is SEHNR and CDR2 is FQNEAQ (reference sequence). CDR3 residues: CASSFSVDEQFF. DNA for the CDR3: TGTGCCAGCAGCTTTTCGGTGGATGAGCAGTTCTTC.